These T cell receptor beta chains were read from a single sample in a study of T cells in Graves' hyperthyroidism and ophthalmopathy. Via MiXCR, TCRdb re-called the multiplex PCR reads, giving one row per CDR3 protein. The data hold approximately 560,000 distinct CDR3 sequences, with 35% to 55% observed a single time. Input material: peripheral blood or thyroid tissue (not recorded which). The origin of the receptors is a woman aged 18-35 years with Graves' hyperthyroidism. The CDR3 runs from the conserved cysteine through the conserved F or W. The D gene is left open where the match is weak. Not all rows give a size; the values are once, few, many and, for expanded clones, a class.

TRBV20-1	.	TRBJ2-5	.	CIPSRALQETQYF	TGCATCCCCTCCAGAGCGCTCCAAGAGACCCAGTACTTC
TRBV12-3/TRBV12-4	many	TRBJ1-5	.	CASSAQGIQPQHF	TGTGCCAGCAGTGCCCAGGGGATTCAGCCCCAGCATTTT
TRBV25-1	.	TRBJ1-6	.	CASSEYLGGSPLHF	TGTGCCAGCAGTGAATACCTAGGGGGTTCACCCCTCCACTTT
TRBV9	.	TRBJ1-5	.	CAGSQDFLISNQPQHF	TGTGCCGGCAGCCAAGATTTCCTGATTAGCAATCAGCCCCAGCATTTT
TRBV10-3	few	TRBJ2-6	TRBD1	CASSSLVVRDRGSGANVLTF	TGTGCCAGCAGTTCGCTCGTCGTTCGGGACAGAGGCTCTGGGGCCAACGTCCTGACTTTC
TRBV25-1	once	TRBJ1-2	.	CVSSEHSNYGYTF	TGTGTTAGCAGTGAACATTCCAACTATGGCTACACCTTC
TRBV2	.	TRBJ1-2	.	CASSDPLAGGYTF	TGTGCCAGCAGTGACCCTCTAGCGGGAGGCTACACCTTC
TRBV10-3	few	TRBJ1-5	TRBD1	CAISERTGYNQPQHF	TGTGCCATCAGTGAGCGGACAGGTTACAATCAGCCCCAGCATTTT
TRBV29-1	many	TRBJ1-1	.	CSVEFGRATEAFF	TGCAGCGTTGAATTTGGCAGGGCCACTGAAGCTTTCTTT
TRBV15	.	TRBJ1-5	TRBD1	CATSNSPDRRNQPQHF	TGTGCCACCAGCAATTCCCCGGACAGGCGCAATCAGCCCCAGCATTTT
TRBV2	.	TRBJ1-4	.	CASSESPAALGEKLFF	TGTGCCAGCAGTGAATCCCCCGCTGCGCTAGGTGAAAAACTGTTTTTT
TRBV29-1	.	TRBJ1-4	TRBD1	CSVGETGGLNEKLFF	TGCAGCGTTGGGGAGACAGGGGGGCTTAATGAAAAACTGTTTTTT
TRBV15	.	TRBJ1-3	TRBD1	CATSGTQGVRDTIYF	TGTGCCACCAGCGGCACGCAGGGGGTACGGGACACCATATATTTT
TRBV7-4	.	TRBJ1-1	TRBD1	CASSYGQGASEAFF	TGTGCCAGCAGCTACGGACAGGGGGCTTCTGAAGCTTTCTTT
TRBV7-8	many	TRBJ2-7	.	CASSLAGSTEQYF	TGTGCCAGCAGCTTAGCCGGATCAACCGAGCAGTACTTC
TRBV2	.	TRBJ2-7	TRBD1	CASSGHNRGAWEQYF	TGTGCCAGCAGTGGACACAACAGGGGGGCATGGGAGCAGTACTTC
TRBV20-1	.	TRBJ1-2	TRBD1	CSAKRTGTGILNYGYTF	TGCAGTGCTAAGAGGACCGGGACAGGGATCCTAAACTATGGCTACACCTTC
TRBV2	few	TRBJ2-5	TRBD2	CASAPGTSRETQYF	TGTGCCAGCGCTCCGGGGACTAGCAGGGAGACCCAGTACTTC
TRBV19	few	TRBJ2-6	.	CASSIISFGHSGANVLTF	TGTGCCAGTAGTATTATAAGTTTCGGCCACTCTGGGGCCAACGTCCTGACTTTC
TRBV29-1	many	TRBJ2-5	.	CSASFQGGMAETQYF	TGCAGCGCCAGTTTTCAGGGGGGTATGGCGGAGACCCAGTACTTC
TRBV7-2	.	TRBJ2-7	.	CASRGRVYEQYF	TGTGCCAGCCGCGGGCGAGTATACGAGCAGTACTTC
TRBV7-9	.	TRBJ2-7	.	CASSSTSGSRAYEQYF	TGTGCCAGCAGCTCGACCAGCGGGTCTCGGGCCTACGAGCAGTACTTC
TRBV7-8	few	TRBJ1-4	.	CASSSRGRASSEKLFF	TGTGCCAGCAGCTCGAGGGGGAGGGCATCGAGTGAAAAACTGTTTTTT
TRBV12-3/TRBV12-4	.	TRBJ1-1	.	CASSSHLMNTEAFF	TGTGCCAGCAGTTCCCACCTAATGAACACTGAAGCTTTCTTT
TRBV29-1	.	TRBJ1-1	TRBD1	CSDGQAATEAFF	TGCAGCGACGGACAGGCGGCCACTGAAGCTTTCTTT
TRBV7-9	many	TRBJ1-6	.	CASSARTDSPLHF	TGTGCCAGCAGCGCCAGGACGGACTCACCCCTCCACTTT